This T cell receptor (beta chain) derives from a study of blood T cells in healthy people across ages (dated by TCRdb to 2014 to 2015). In the study overall: In model experiments, template switching captured about one uniquely barcoded TCR beta cDNA molecule for every two T cells. The study measured age-related changes in TCR beta repertoire diversity using deep sequencing normalized with unique cDNA molecular identifiers. Donors were grouped into four age groups: young (average about 15 years), middle-aged (roughly 40), aged (approximately 67) and long-lived (approximately 81). Two additional independent replicas of 1 million unique cDNA reads from the same blood draw were analyzed for two donors (one aged 18 to 30 and one aged 80 or older). To avoid experimental bias, donors of different ages were randomly spread across the sequencing lanes.

With termini counted, the CDR3 has 15 amino acids. Kept here is only the CDR3 DNA, which spans 45 bases and is read in frame from base 1. CDR1 and CDR2 are drawn from the germline V gene: SGHTA, FQGTGA. V is reduced by 5 bases and J by 11 bases, leaving a spacing of 24 bases between them. Results and caveats for the whole study, not just this receptor: Because profiling used bulk unsorted PBMCs, naive and antigen-experienced compartments could not be compared conclusively. Observed TCR beta diversity per million T cells fell roughly linearly with age, and a significant reduction was already apparent by age around 39. Compared with the aged group, more naive CD4+ T cells, fewer expanded clones and increased TCR diversity were shown by the long-lived group, suggesting age selection. Estimates of total diversity based on one million sequenced T cells were considered lower bounds and underestimates. Because the CMV infection status of the donors was unknown, age-related changes in expanded clonotypes may potentially have been confounded. There was a strong correlation between observed TCR beta diversity and the percentage of naive T cells measured by flow cytometry.

The method was 5' RACE. Sequencing used an Illumina HiSeq 2500. The second PCR ran for roughly 6 to 11 cycles and used a J-beta primer mix along with a sample-barcoded 5' primer. A template-switch 5' adaptor carrying 12 random nucleotides introduced a unique molecular identifier onto each TCR beta cDNA molecule. At least 3 million CDR3-containing paired-end reads were obtained from each sample. First-strand cDNA synthesis was performed from all RNA using the Mint cDNA synthesis kit, with priming by a TRBC-specific oligonucleotide. After uracil-DNA glycosylase treatment, a first 18-cycle PCR used universal primers M1SS and BC2_uni_R on all cDNA. The original methods were these. Each sample was normalized by randomly selecting 1 million high-quality reads, each carrying a distinct molecular identifier. Instead of being binned into consensus sequences, reads that shared molecular identifiers were thrown out. MiTCR, with a Q25 quality threshold and the strictest error-elimination algorithm, was used for CDR3 identification, clonotype clustering and error correction. A nonparametric unseen species model with Euler transformation was used to estimate a lower bound on total TCR beta diversity. TCRdb ran its own pipeline on the public reads, namely fastp trimming at Q25 and MiXCR clone calling, and kept in-frame beta chains. All rows with the same CDR3 protein become a single entry with the most common DNA and genes. Clone size and V and J calls follow TCRdb, not the original study. This sample comprises hundreds of thousands of distinct CDR3 sequences, roughly 32% of them detected only once. In total, the top ten clones hold 15% of the sample.

In the case of this clonotype: Its antigen has not been determined. Given the absence of the conserved phenylalanine or tryptophan at the CDR3 end, a read error is likely.

The 39 donors, aged roughly 6 to 100 years, were systemically healthy Caucasian individuals from Russia. About 10 milliliters of peripheral blood were collected from each donor into EDTA-treated Vacutainer tubes. Ficoll-Paque density-gradient centrifugation was used to isolate PBMCs, with at least 6 million per sample. Trizol reagent was used to extract total RNA from PBMCs, with at least 6 micrograms per sample. The percentages of naive CD45RAhigh/CD27high T cells were determined by flow cytometry on a PBMC aliquot from every donor. Sequencing was carried out using blood. The TCR was taken from a woman over 75 in good health. Donor details come from another sample of the same person, matched by shared clones. The V and J segments used are TRBV7-3 and TRBJ2-5, with the D gene not clear enough to name. The bases are TGTGCCAGCAGCCTACTCCGACGGGCCTACAATGAGCAGTACTGC. Translated, this is CASSLLRRAYNEQYC.